Listed below are T cell receptor beta chains from one sample, sequenced in a study of siplizumab effects on memory and regulatory T cells. Libraries were prepared by immunoSEQ multiplex PCR; TCRdb keeps only in-frame clonotypes and omits some of them. The repertoire holds more than 90,000 clones, with over 90% as singletons. Sequences were obtained from non-Treg CD4+ T cells sorted from blood. The receptors come from a human donor in good health. Each CDR3 is given with its conserved first and last residue. D genes are given only for firm matches. Clone size is not always given. Where it is, it says once, few, many or a class for expanded clones.

-	-	TRBV27	TRBJ2-7	TGTGCCAGCAGTTTAAAATGGTATTCCTCCTACGAGCAGTACTTC	CASSLKWYSSYEQYF
-	-	TRBV10-3	TRBJ2-5	TGTGCCATCAGTGAGGACAATGGGGTAGAGACCCAGTACTTC	CAISEDNGVETQYF
-	TRBD1	TRBV28	TRBJ2-7	TGTGCCGTTTACGGACAGGGCGCCTACGAGCAGTACTTC	CAVYGQGAYEQYF
-	-	TRBV7-3	TRBJ2-3	TGTGCCAGCAGCCATTCCGGGACTGCCGGAAAAATTCAGTATTTT	CASSHSGTAGKIQYF
-	TRBD2	TRBV4-2	TRBJ2-1	TGTGCCAGCAGCAAAGCGACTAGCGGGATGTCCTACAATGAGCAGTTCTTC	CASSKATSGMSYNEQFF
-	-	TRBV5-4	TRBJ1-1	TGTGCCAGCAGCCCTCCGGGACACCGGAACACTGAAGCTTTCTTT	CASSPPGHRNTEAFF
-	TRBD1	TRBV2	TRBJ2-1	TGTGCCAGCAGTGAATCCTTGGGACAGTCTAGGTACAATGAGCAGTTCTTC	CASSESLGQSRYNEQFF
-	-	TRBV25-1	TRBJ1-5	TGTGCCAGCAGGAAGGGGACTGGGAAAAATAGCAATCAGCCCCAGCATTTT	CASRKGTGKNSNQPQHF
once	-	TRBV2	TRBJ2-5	TGTGCCAGCAGTGGTGTCAGGGGAACGGAGACCCAGTACTTC	CASSGVRGTETQYF
-	-	TRBV19	TRBJ1-2	TGTGCCAGTAAATGGGGGCGAATAGACTATGGCTACACCTTC	CASKWGRIDYGYTF
-	-	TRBV30	TRBJ2-3	TGTGCCTGGAGATTGTTGGGACGAGTTGCAGATACGCAGTATTTT	CAWRLLGRVADTQYF
-	-	TRBV11-2	TRBJ2-7	TGTGCCAGCAGCTTAAAATGGGTTGGCGGGTTCTACGAGCAGTACTTC	CASSLKWVGGFYEQYF
-	-	TRBV21-1	TRBJ2-7	TGTGCCAGCAGGTACACTAGCGGGAGCTTATACGAGCAGTACTTC	CASRYTSGSLYEQYF
-	-	TRBV5-4	TRBJ1-1	TGTGCCAGCAGCTTGATACAACGGAACACTGAAGCTTTCTTT	CASSLIQRNTEAFF
-	-	TRBV29-1	TRBJ2-1	TGCAGCGTTGCTGACAGTCTGTACAATGAGCAGTTCTTC	CSVADSLYNEQFF
-	-	TRBV6-5	TRBJ2-1	TGTGCCAGCAGTTACGCGGGGAGCTCCTACAATGAGCAGTTCTTC	CASSYAGSSYNEQFF
-	TRBD2	TRBV27	TRBJ2-2	TGTGCCAGCAGTTCTCCGGGACTAGCGGGGAACACCGGGGAGCTGTTTTTT	CASSSPGLAGNTGELFF
-	TRBD1	TRBV28	TRBJ2-7	TGTGCCAGCAGTTCGGGACAGGGGTTAAAGCAGTACTTC	CASSSGQGLKQYF
-	TRBD1	TRBV5-1	TRBJ1-2	TGCGCCAGCAGCTCCCGGGACAGGGGGATAGGCTACACCTTC	CASSSRDRGIGYTF
-	-	TRBV7-9	TRBJ2-7	TGTGCCAGCAGCCGATTGGGACCGAACGAGCAGTACTTC	CASSRLGPNEQYF
-	-	TRBV28	TRBJ1-4	TGTGCCAGCAGTTTGGGGCTTGGGGGTGAAAAACTGTTTTTT	CASSLGLGGEKLFF
-	-	TRBV5-1	TRBJ2-2	TGCGCCAGCAGCCCCCGAGGGGCCCCGGGTTACACCGGGGAGCTGTTTTTT	CASSPRGAPGYTGELFF
-	TRBD1	TRBV11-1	TRBJ2-2	TGTGCCAGCAGCATGAGGGGGCCGATCACCGGGGAGCTGTTTTTT	CASSMRGPITGELFF
-	TRBD2	TRBV5-1	TRBJ2-1	TGCGCCAGCATAACGACTAGCGGGAGGAGAAATGAGCAGTTCTTC	CASITTSGRRNEQFF
once	TRBD1	TRBV28	TRBJ1-5	TGTGCCAGCAGTTTGGACAGGGTGCAGCCCCAGCATTTT	CASSLDRVQPQHF
-	-	TRBV5-1	TRBJ2-7	TGCGCCAGCAGCCTACAAAACTTCATGGGAAGCTCCTACGAGCAGTACTTC	CASSLQNFMGSSYEQYF
-	TRBD1	TRBV19	TRBJ1-5	TGTGCCAGTAGTACCCTACAGGGGAGTAGCAATCAGCCCCAGCATTTT	CASSTLQGSSNQPQHF
-	-	TRBV5-5	TRBJ1-5	TGTGCCAGCAGCTTGGAGCCGGATCAGCCCCAGCATTTT	CASSLEPDQPQHF
once	-	TRBV28	TRBJ1-2	TGTGCCAGCAGTTCTTTCAGGGGAGTCTACTATGGCTACACCTTC	CASSSFRGVYYGYTF
-	TRBD1	TRBV2	TRBJ2-7	TGTGCCAGCCCCCCCACAGGGGTGAATCCCTACGAGCAGTACTTC	CASPPTGVNPYEQYF
-	-	TRBV5-1	TRBJ2-7	TGCGCCAGCAGCTTGGTACCGGGAGAGTACGAGCAGTACTTC	CASSLVPGEYEQYF
-	TRBD1	TRBV5-6	TRBJ1-4	TGTGCCAGCAGCTCCAGACAGGGGGCGGAAAAACTGTTTTTT	CASSSRQGAEKLFF
-	TRBD2	TRBV15	TRBJ2-1	TGTGCCACCAGCAGAGTCCCTCGAGCGGGAGTGTCCTACAATGAGCAGTTCTTC	CATSRVPRAGVSYNEQFF
-	-	TRBV29-1	TRBJ2-7	TGCAGCGTTGCAGCTACGGGGGTCGAGCAGTACTTC	CSVAATGVEQYF
-	-	TRBV15	TRBJ2-7	TGTGCCACCAGCAGGGCCCTCACAGGGCTTCGCTACGAGCAGTACTTC	CATSRALTGLRYEQYF
-	TRBD1	TRBV30	TRBJ2-7	TGTGCCTCAAGGGACAGCTCCTACGAGCAGTACTTC	CASRDSSYEQYF
-	TRBD2	TRBV2	TRBJ2-3	TGTGCCAGGACCGGACTAGCGGGAACAAGCACAGATACGCAGTATTTT	CARTGLAGTSTDTQYF
many	-	TRBV7-3	TRBJ1-5	TGTGCCAGCAGCTTAAGCGCGGGCTCTGGGCCCCAGCATTTT	CASSLSAGSGPQHF
-	-	TRBV27	TRBJ2-7	TGTGCCAGCCGATACGGAGAGGCCTCCTACGAGCAGTACTTC	CASRYGEASYEQYF
-	-	TRBV28	TRBJ2-7	TGTGCCAGCAGAACCACTACGAACTACGAGCAGTACTTC	CASRTTTNYEQYF
-	-	TRBV7-9	TRBJ2-7	TGTGCCAGCAGCTTGCCCGCGGCCCCCCTTCCTACGAGGCAGTACTTC	CASSLPAAPLPTRQYF
-	-	TRBV5-1	TRBJ2-2	TGCGCCAGCAGCTTGGAGGCAGGGAACACCGGGGAGCTGTTTTTT	CASSLEAGNTGELFF
-	TRBD1	TRBV28	TRBJ1-1	TGTGCCAGCAGTTTCAATCAGGGGGGAGCTTTCTTT	CASSFNQGGAFF
-	TRBD2	TRBV7-8	TRBJ2-5	TGTGCCAGCAGCCTCGGGACTAGCGGGCGGGAGACCCAGTACTTC	CASSLGTSGRETQYF
-	TRBD1	TRBV29-1	TRBJ1-4	TGCAGCGTCAACGACAGGGCAACTAATGAAAAACTGTTTTTT	CSVNDRATNEKLFF
-	-	TRBV5-1	TRBJ2-2	TGCGCCAGCAGCTTGCCAACTCTGGCGGGCAGGGGATCCGGGGAGCTGTTTTTT	CASSLPTLAGRGSGELFF
-	-	TRBV11-2	TRBJ1-5	TGTGCCAGCAGCTTATGGGCAGAAAGCAATCAGCCCCAGCATTTT	CASSLWAESNQPQHF
-	TRBD1	TRBV6-1	TRBJ1-1	TGTGCCAGCAGGTATTCGGGACAGAAGAACACTGAAGCTTTCTTT	CASRYSGQKNTEAFF
-	-	TRBV4-1	TRBJ1-4	TGCGCCAGCAGCCAAGGGGAGAATGAAAAACTGTTTTTT	CASSQGENEKLFF
-	-	TRBV5-1	TRBJ1-6	TGCGCCAGCAGCTTTGGGACGGACCATAATTCACCCCTCCACTTT	CASSFGTDHNSPLHF
-	-	TRBV23-1	TRBJ1-1	TGCGCCAGCAGTCAATATCTCCCGACGGGGATGAACACTGAAGCTTTCTTT	CASSQYLPTGMNTEAFF
-	-	TRBV30	TRBJ1-2	TGTGCCTGGGCCGCCGGGGGGATCGATGGCTACACCTTC	CAWAAGGIDGYTF
-	TRBD1	TRBV29-1	TRBJ1-5	TGCAGCGTTCAACAGGGGGCTAGTCAGCCCCAGCATTTT	CSVQQGASQPQHF